Listed below are T cell receptor beta chains from one sample, sequenced in a study of shared clonotypes between healthy human individuals. The protocol was immunoSEQ multiplex PCR, while the TCRdb copy is restricted to in-frame clones and leaves out a portion. Of roughly 2.1 million clones in the sample, roughly 91% were seen once. The sequenced sample consisted of naive CD8+ T cells from PBMCs. Receptor source: a man between 18 and 29 years old in good health. Some clones in this sample may be carry-over from other donors' samples. CDR3s include the opening cysteine and the closing phenylalanine or tryptophan. The order of the fields is CDR3 DNA, CDR3 protein, V gene, clone size, D gene, J gene. The D gene is left open where the match is weak. Size is omitted from some rows. Given values are once, few, many or a class for expanded clones.

DNA: TGTGCCAGCAGCGGAAGAGCGGGAAGGGGAAGAAATGAGCAGTTCTTC; CDR3: CASSGRAGRGRNEQFF; V: TRBV9; size: .; D: TRBD2; J: TRBJ2-1
DNA: TGTGCCAGCCTCTTAGGGGGGAGCTACGAGCAGTACTTC; CDR3: CASLLGGSYEQYF; V: TRBV7-9; size: .; D: .; J: TRBJ2-7
DNA: TGTGCCAGCAGCTTAGTTCAACGGGCAGGGGAGACCCAGTACTTC; CDR3: CASSLVQRAGETQYF; V: TRBV7-9; size: .; D: .; J: TRBJ2-5
DNA: TGCGCCAGCAGCTCGTCCCGGGACAGGGGCGAGCAGTACTTC; CDR3: CASSSSRDRGEQYF; V: TRBV5-1; size: .; D: TRBD1; J: TRBJ2-7
DNA: TGTGCCAGCAGTCCGAGACAGGGTTGGTATGGCTACACCTTC; CDR3: CASSPRQGWYGYTF; V: TRBV28; size: .; D: TRBD1; J: TRBJ1-2
DNA: TGTGCCAGCAGTTACTCGTTGGGTGCCACCGGGGAGCTGTTTTTT; CDR3: CASSYSLGATGELFF; V: TRBV6-5; size: .; D: .; J: TRBJ2-2
DNA: TGTGCCAGAAGCTTACAGAGGGGAGCAGGTTATAGCAATCAGCCCCAGCATTTT; CDR3: CARSLQRGAGYSNQPQHF; V: TRBV5-3; size: .; D: .; J: TRBJ1-5
DNA: TGCGCCAGCCGGAGGGGGGCGGCCGGGGAGCTGTTTTTT; CDR3: CASRRGAAGELFF; V: TRBV4-1; size: .; D: .; J: TRBJ2-2
DNA: TGTGCCAGCAGCACCACGGGGGTAAGCTACAATGAGCAGTTCTTC; CDR3: CASSTTGVSYNEQFF; V: TRBV9; size: .; D: .; J: TRBJ2-1
DNA: TGCGCCAGCAGCGACACTCCCGGGACAGCAAACTACGAGCAGTACTTC; CDR3: CASSDTPGTANYEQYF; V: TRBV5-1; size: .; D: TRBD1; J: TRBJ2-7
DNA: TGTGCCAGCAGCCCCCCCCTGGGCTACACAGATGATAGCAATCAGCCCCAGCATTTT; CDR3: CASSPPLGYTDDSNQPQHF; V: TRBV28; size: .; D: .; J: TRBJ1-5
DNA: TGTGCCAGTAGTATCGCGGGGAGCTCCTACAATGAGCAGTTCTTC; CDR3: CASSIAGSSYNEQFF; V: TRBV19; size: .; D: .; J: TRBJ2-1
DNA: TGTGCCAGCAGTTTCTCCCGCGGGCACAATGAGCAGTTCTTC; CDR3: CASSFSRGHNEQFF; V: TRBV27; size: .; D: .; J: TRBJ2-1
DNA: TGTGCCAGCAGCTTGGTCGGCTCTGAAGCAAACTATGGCTACACCTTC; CDR3: CASSLVGSEANYGYTF; V: TRBV5-5; size: .; D: .; J: TRBJ1-2
DNA: TGTGCCAGCAGCCTTGGTAGCTACGAGCAGTACTTC; CDR3: CASSLGSYEQYF; V: TRBV7-9; size: .; D: .; J: TRBJ2-7
DNA: TGTGCCAGCAGTGGCGGGAGCTCTACAGATACGCAGTATTTT; CDR3: CASSGGSSTDTQYF; V: TRBV2; size: .; D: TRBD2; J: TRBJ2-3
DNA: TGTGCCATCAGTAGCCCCCCTAGCGGGATTAACTCCTACAATGAGCAGTTCTTC; CDR3: CAISSPPSGINSYNEQFF; V: TRBV10-3; size: .; D: TRBD2; J: TRBJ2-1
DNA: TGTGCCAGCAGCTTAGACAAGGGACTGGGGGCCAACGTCCTGACTTTC; CDR3: CASSLDKGLGANVLTF; V: TRBV7-9; size: .; D: .; J: TRBJ2-6
DNA: TGTGCCAGCAGTGAACCCGGGCTGCGGAACACTGAAGCTTTCTTT; CDR3: CASSEPGLRNTEAFF; V: TRBV6-1; size: .; D: .; J: TRBJ1-1
DNA: TGTGCCAGCAGTGAGGCTAACCCGCACAGGGGGCTCGGCTCTGGAAACACCATATATTTT; CDR3: CASSEANPHRGLGSGNTIYF; V: TRBV6-1; size: once; D: TRBD1; J: TRBJ1-3
DNA: TGTGCCATCACCAGCCCTTTTTCCCTACATTGGCCTGAAGCTTTCTTT; CDR3: CAITSPFSLHWPEAFF; V: TRBV10-3; size: .; D: .; J: TRBJ1-1
DNA: TGTGCCAGCAGTGACCGGGGACTAGCGTTCCGGGAGCTGTTTTTT; CDR3: CASSDRGLAFRELFF; V: TRBV6-1; size: .; D: TRBD2; J: TRBJ2-2
DNA: TGTGCCAGCAGTCCCCGGGACAGGGCTTACAATGAGCAGTTCTTC; CDR3: CASSPRDRAYNEQFF; V: TRBV27; size: .; D: TRBD1; J: TRBJ2-1
DNA: TGTGCCAGCAGCCTAAAGGGACAGGGGTGGTACGAGCAGTACTTC; CDR3: CASSLKGQGWYEQYF; V: TRBV27; size: .; D: TRBD1; J: TRBJ2-7
DNA: TGTGCCAGCAGTGAAGGCGTCGGCCCCTACGAGCAGTACTTC; CDR3: CASSEGVGPYEQYF; V: TRBV2; size: .; D: .; J: TRBJ2-7
DNA: TGTGCCAGCAGCCGCGGGACTAGCGGGATCGATGAGCAGTTCTTC; CDR3: CASSRGTSGIDEQFF; V: TRBV9; size: .; D: TRBD2; J: TRBJ2-1
DNA: TGTGCCAGCAGTCCCCGGGGGGCAGGTGGAAACACCATATATTTT; CDR3: CASSPRGAGGNTIYF; V: TRBV27; size: once; D: .; J: TRBJ1-3
DNA: TGTGCCAGCAGCTTCCAGGGGAAACCATACAATGAGCAGTTCTTC; CDR3: CASSFQGKPYNEQFF; V: TRBV7-9; size: .; D: .; J: TRBJ2-1
DNA: TGTGCCAGCAGCTGGGGTGGCGAGGGTAGTCCCTACGAGCAGTACTTC; CDR3: CASSWGGEGSPYEQYF; V: TRBV5-8; size: .; D: .; J: TRBJ2-7
DNA: TGTGCCAGCAGCTTAACCGGGGGGCGAGATGAGCAGTTCTTC; CDR3: CASSLTGGRDEQFF; V: TRBV7-9; size: .; D: .; J: TRBJ2-1
DNA: TGTGCCAGCAGTTTCCAGGGCAGGGAGGGCTATAGCAATCAGCCCCAGCATTTT; CDR3: CASSFQGREGYSNQPQHF; V: TRBV28; size: .; D: .; J: TRBJ1-5
DNA: TGTGCCTGGAGTGGGGGACAGGGTTACAATGAGCAGTTCTTC; CDR3: CAWSGGQGYNEQFF; V: TRBV30; size: .; D: TRBD1; J: TRBJ2-1
DNA: TGTGCCAGCAGCCCAACTCCAGACACCTTCTATGGCTACACCTTC; CDR3: CASSPTPDTFYGYTF; V: TRBV9; size: .; D: .; J: TRBJ1-2
DNA: TGCGCCAGCAGCTTAGGTGGCACCCAAGAGACCCAGTACTTC; CDR3: CASSLGGTQETQYF; V: TRBV5-1; size: .; D: .; J: TRBJ2-5
DNA: TGTGCCAGCAGCCTCGGGACAGGTTGGAAGACCCAGTACTTC; CDR3: CASSLGTGWKTQYF; V: TRBV6-5; size: once; D: TRBD1; J: TRBJ2-5
DNA: TGCGCCAGCAGCCAAATAGTAAACGAGCAGTACTTC; CDR3: CASSQIVNEQYF; V: TRBV4-1; size: .; D: .; J: TRBJ2-7
DNA: TGTGCCAGCAGTACTGGCCTGAGTGGGGATCCCTACGAGCAGTACTTC; CDR3: CASSTGLSGDPYEQYF; V: TRBV27; size: .; D: .; J: TRBJ2-7